This TCR beta chain appears in the sequencing data of a study of cytomegalovirus exposure and HLA in healthy donors. The study's findings and limits: While the bulk of TCR sequences proved rare, some public TCRs turned up in many donors.

Notes on this clone: Its cognate antigen is unknown.

Use of 60 Vbeta and 13 Jbeta primers characterized the PCR. In the original workflow: An analysis performed later counted 81 million or so unique TCR beta chains (roughly 11 million of them shared). Clones were read by immunoSEQ multiplex PCR, and TCRdb kept only the in-frame ones, dropping some. That table furnishes V, J and clone size, whereas the DNA furnished D and trimming. The sample has about 95,000 clones; around 81% are singletons. This CDR3 is built from 12 residues. Trimming removed 4 bases from V and 8 bases from J, with 11 bases in between. CDR1 is MDHEN and CDR2 is SYDVKM in the germline V gene.

The V and J genes are TRBV28 and TRBJ1-2; D gene ambiguous. The receptor was derived from a woman in her seventies in good health and CMV-seropositive. Sequencing was done on a sample of PBMCs. The CDR3 nucleotides read TGTGCCAGCAGTTCCGGAGTTAGAGGCTACACCTTC. It specifies CASSSGVRGYTF.